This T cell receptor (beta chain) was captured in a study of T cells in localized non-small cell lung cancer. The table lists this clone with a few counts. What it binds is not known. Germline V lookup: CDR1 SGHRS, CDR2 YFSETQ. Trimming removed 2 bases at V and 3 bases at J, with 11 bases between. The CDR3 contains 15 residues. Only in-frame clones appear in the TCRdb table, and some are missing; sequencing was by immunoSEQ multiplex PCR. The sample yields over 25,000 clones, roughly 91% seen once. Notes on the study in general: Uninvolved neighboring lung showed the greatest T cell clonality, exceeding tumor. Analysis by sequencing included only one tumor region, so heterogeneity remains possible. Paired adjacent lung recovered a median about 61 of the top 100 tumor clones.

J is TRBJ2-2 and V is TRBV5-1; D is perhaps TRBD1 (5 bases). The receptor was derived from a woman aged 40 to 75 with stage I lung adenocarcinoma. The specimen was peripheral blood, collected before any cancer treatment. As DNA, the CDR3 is TGCGCCAGCAGCTTCCTGGGGCGTGACACCGGGGAGCTGTTTTTT. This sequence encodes CASSFLGRDTGELFF.